The 17 T cell receptor beta chains below come from one sample, sequenced in a study of shared clonotypes between healthy human individuals. Assay used: immunoSEQ multiplex PCR; TCRdb lists only in-frame clones, some missing. The top ten clones hold about 0.054% of a sample with approximately 500,000 clones, 95% to 97% of them seen once. What was sequenced was naive CD4+ T cells sorted from blood. Subset defined: CD45RA+ positively selected. The receptors derive from a woman younger than 45 in good health.

This clone appeared a single time. V and J are TRBV29-1 and TRBJ1-1, with D possibly matching TRBD1 (5 bases). Deletions cut 7 bases from V and 6 bases from J, with 15 bases between. CDR3 size: 12 residues. Germline V CDR1 and CDR2: SQVTM, ANQGSEA. The CDR3 loop reads CSGDGQGAEAFF. The DNA for the CDR3 is TGCAGCGGGGACGGACAAGGGGCTGAAGCTTTCTTT.

In nucleotides, the CDR3 is TGTGCCAGCAGTGAGGTTAGCGGCTCCTACAATGAGCAGTTCTTC. Translating it yields CASSEVSGSYNEQFF. This chain uses TRBV25-1 with TRBJ2-1; D is perhaps TRBD2 (6 bases). Trimming took off 3 bases at V and 0 bases at J, with 9 bases between the two ends. This CDR3 is built from 15 residues. Germline lookup yields CDR1 MGHDK and CDR2 SYGVNS.

The chain carries TRBV2 and TRBJ1-5; the D gene is possibly TRBD1 (6 bases). Trimming shortened V by 5 bases and J by 0 bases, and 11 bases separated the two germline ends. Germline V gene sequence: CDR1 SNHLY, CDR2 FYNNEI. CDR3 length: 15 residues. The CDR3, as DNA: TGTGCCAGCAGTTCTCAGGGGAATAGCAATCAGCCCCAGCATTTT. This gives the protein CASSSQGNSNQPQHF.

The chain recombines TRBV5-4 with TRBJ2-3, with 8 bases aligning to TRBD2. This CDR3 spans 15 amino acids. CDR1 SGHNT and CDR2 YYREEE come from the germline V gene (reference sequence). V gave up 6 bases and J gave up 4 bases; unmatched junction bases: 10. The CDR3 region is CASNGAGEFADTQYF. CDR3 in DNA: TGTGCCAGCAACGGAGCGGGAGAATTTGCAGATACGCAGTATTTT. The full variable domain, its missing parts supplied by reference TRBV5-4 and TRBJ2-3, is ETGVTQSPTHLIKTRGQQVTLRCSSQSGHNTVSWYQQALGQGPQFIFQYYREEENGRGNFPPRFSGLQFPNYSSELNVNALELDDSALYLCASNGAGEFADTQYFGPGTRLTVL.

This clone was picked up one time. The CDR3 loop is CASRLGQGFYEQYF. Written as DNA, the CDR3 is TGTGCCAGCAGACTCGGACAGGGGTTCTACGAGCAGTACTTC. The chain combines TRBV11-2 with TRBJ2-5, with 9 bases identical to TRBD1. The DNA end lines up better with TRBJ2-7; the J call may be wrong. This CDR3 contains 14 residues. The germline gives CDR1 SGHAT, CDR2 FQNNGV.

V is TRBV29-1 and J is TRBJ2-2; tentatively, D is TRBD1 or TRBD2 (5 bases each). This CDR3 is 14 amino acids long. Germline-derived CDR1 and CDR2 are SQVTM and ANQGSEA. V was pared by 6 bases and J by 5 bases, with 16 bases between. The CDR3 reads CSVRGRDGTGELFF. CDR3 DNA sequence: TGCAGCGTGAGGGGCAGGGACGGGACCGGGGAGCTGTTTTTT.

The gene calls are TRBV27 and TRBJ2-7; possibly TRBD1 for D (6 bases). CDR3 size: 15 residues. Trimming removed 3 bases at V and 4 bases at J, with 16 bases between. The V gene's germline CDR1 is MNHEY and CDR2 SMNVEV (reference sequence). The CDR3 is CASSFGGSNSYEQYF. DNA for the CDR3: TGTGCCAGCAGTTTTGGGGGCTCTAATTCGTACGAGCAGTACTTC.

The V and J genes are TRBV6-6 and TRBJ1-5; no definite D call. Trimming cost V 2 bases and J 0 bases, with 2 bases left between them. CDR3 length: 13 residues. The germline V gene encodes CDR1 MNHNY and CDR2 SVGAGI (reference sequence). CDR3 in DNA: TGTGCCAGCAGTTACGGTAGCAATCAGCCCCAGCATTTT. It encodes CASSYGSNQPQHF.

The chain has TRBV5-4 and TRBJ2-5, with 9 bases matching TRBD2. V lost 1 base and J lost 1; bases outside the gene matches: 8. The CDR3 is 17 residues long. CDR1 is SGHNT, CDR2 YYREEE, per germline (reference sequence). In nucleotides, the CDR3 is TGTGCCAGCAGCTTGCCCCGGCTAGCGGGAAGCCAAGAGACCCAGTACTTC. Translating gives CASSLPRLAGSQETQYF.

V usage is TRBV2 and J usage is TRBJ1-1; no definite D call. Germline V gene sequence: CDR1 SNHLY, CDR2 FYNNEI. The V gene lost 5 bases and the J gene lost 5 bases, with 15 bases spanning the gap. CDR3 size: 14 residues. The CDR3 region has the DNA TGTGCCAGCAGTCGTACGGGTACTACAACTGAAGCTTTCTTT. This gives the protein CASSRTGTTTEAFF.

This chain uses TRBV18 with TRBJ2-3; the D is unclear. Germline V gene sequence: CDR1 KGHSH, CDR2 LQKENI. The CDR3 has 14 residues. V was cut by 0 bases and J by 2 bases, with 6 bases left in between. This CDR3 reads CASSPPRFTDTQYF. The CDR3 DNA is TGTGCCAGCTCACCACCTCGCTTCACAGATACGCAGTATTTT.

The chain combines TRBV29-1 with TRBJ2-7; no clear D. V was pared by 2 bases and J by 5 bases, with 19 bases between. Germline V gene lookup returns CDR1 SQVTM and CDR2 ANQGSEA. The CDR3 contains 15 residues. CDR3 nucleotides: TGCAGCGTTGAACTTCCATTGGTAGGGTATAACGAGCAGTACTTC. Amino acid sequence: CSVELPLVGYNEQYF.

The count of this clone is one. The chain's CDR3 is CASTRTSANYGYTF. The CDR3 bases are TGTGCCAGCACCCGGACATCAGCTAACTATGGCTACACCTTC. The gene calls are TRBV28 and TRBJ1-2; D may be TRBD1 (5 bases). Trimming cost V 7 bases and J 0 bases, with 12 bases left between them. CDR3 size: 14 residues. Germline lookup yields CDR1 MDHEN and CDR2 SYDVKM.

The chain uses TRBV11-2 and TRBJ2-7; 8 nucleotides agree with TRBD1. Germline CDR1 is SGHAT and CDR2 is FQNNGV. The trim removed 5 bases at V and 2 bases at J, leaving 14 bases unmatched. The CDR3 has 17 amino acids. Written as DNA, the CDR3 is TGTGCCAGCAGCCCCCCTCCGGGGACAGGCAGAGCCTACGAGCAGTACTTC. It codes for CASSPPPGTGRAYEQYF.

This chain connects TRBV18 to TRBJ1-2; 9 nucleotides match TRBD1. From germline, CDR1 is KGHSH and CDR2 LQKENI. This CDR3 is built from 16 residues. The trim removed 2 bases at V and 2 bases at J, leaving 6 bases unmatched. The CDR3 region is CASSPLDGTGNYGYTF. CDR3 nucleotide sequence: TGTGCCAGCTCACCATTAGACGGGACAGGGAACTATGGCTACACCTTC.

The J gene is TRBJ2-2, the V gene TRBV2, with unresolved D. CDR1 and CDR2 from the germline V gene are SNHLY and FYNNEI. The V end lost 9 bases, the J end lost 8 bases, and 13 bases lay between the germline ends. The CDR3 contains 12 residues. In nucleotides, the CDR3 is TGTGCCAGTCTCCCCGGTCCTGGGGAGCTGTTTTTT. Protein sequence: CASLPGPGELFF.

The rearrangement links TRBV2 to TRBJ1-4; D may be TRBD1 (6 bases). The CDR3 consists of 16 residues. Germline V gene sequence: CDR1 SNHLY, CDR2 FYNNEI. V lost 3 bases to trimming and J lost 4 bases, with 15 bases between them. CDR3 protein: CASSDFWGALNEKLFF. The DNA for the CDR3 is TGTGCCAGCAGTGATTTTTGGGGGGCGCTTAATGAAAAACTGTTTTTT.